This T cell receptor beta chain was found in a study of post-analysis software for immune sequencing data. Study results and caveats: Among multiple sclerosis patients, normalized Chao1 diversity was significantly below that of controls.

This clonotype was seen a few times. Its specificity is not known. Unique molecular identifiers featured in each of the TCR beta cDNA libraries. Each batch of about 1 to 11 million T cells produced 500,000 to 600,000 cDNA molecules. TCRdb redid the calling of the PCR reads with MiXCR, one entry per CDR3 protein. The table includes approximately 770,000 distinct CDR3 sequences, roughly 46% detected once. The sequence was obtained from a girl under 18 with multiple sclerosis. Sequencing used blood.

CDR3 region: CASSFRAETQYF. For the CDR3, the DNA is TGTGCCAGCAGCTTCCGGGCGGAGACCCAGTACTTC. This sequence joins TRBV11-2 and TRBJ2-7; D is unresolved. The J call could be wrong; TRBJ2-5 is a better fit for the DNA end. Germline loops: CDR1 SGHAT, CDR2 FQNNGV. The CDR3 consists of 12 residues.